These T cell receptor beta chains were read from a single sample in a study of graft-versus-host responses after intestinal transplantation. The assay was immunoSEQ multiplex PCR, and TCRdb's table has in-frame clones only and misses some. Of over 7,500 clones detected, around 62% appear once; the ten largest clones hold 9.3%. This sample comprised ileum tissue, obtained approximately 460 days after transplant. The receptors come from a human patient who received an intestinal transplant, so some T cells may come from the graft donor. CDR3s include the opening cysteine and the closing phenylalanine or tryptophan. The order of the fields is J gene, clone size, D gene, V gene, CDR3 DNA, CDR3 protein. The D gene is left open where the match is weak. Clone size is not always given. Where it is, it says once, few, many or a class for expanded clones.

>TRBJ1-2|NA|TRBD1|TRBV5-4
TGTGCCAGCAGCTTGTTCCAGGACAGGTCTGCTGGCTACACCTTC
CASSLFQDRSAGYTF
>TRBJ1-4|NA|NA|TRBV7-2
TGTGCCAGCAGCTTAGCATCACCAAGGACAGCAACTAATGAAAAACTGCTTTTT
CASSLASPRTATNEKLLF
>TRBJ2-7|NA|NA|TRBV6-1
TGTGCCAGCAGTGAACTAGGATTGAGCTCCTACGAGCAGTACTTC
CASSELGLSSYEQYF
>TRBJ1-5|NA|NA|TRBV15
TGTGCCACCAGCCTTGGGGGCAGGGCGTATCAGCCCCAGCATTTT
CATSLGGRAYQPQHF
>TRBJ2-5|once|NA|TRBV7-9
TGTGCCAGCAGCTTAGGGAGAGAGACCCAGTACTTC
CASSLGRETQYF
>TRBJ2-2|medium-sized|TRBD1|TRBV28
TGTGCCAGCAGCACTACAGGGGGCGAGTCCGGGGAGCTGTTTTTT
CASSTTGGESGELFF
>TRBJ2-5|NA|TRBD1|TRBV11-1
TGTGCCAGCAGCTCGGGACAGGGGGTCCAAGAGACCCAGTACTTC
CASSSGQGVQETQYF
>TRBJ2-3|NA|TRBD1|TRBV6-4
TGTGCCAGCAGTGAGGGCAGGGGGTCAGATACGCAGTATTTT
CASSEGRGSDTQYF
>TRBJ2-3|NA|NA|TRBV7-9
TGTGCCAGCAGCTTACTAGGGAATACAGATACGCAGTATTTT
CASSLLGNTDTQYF
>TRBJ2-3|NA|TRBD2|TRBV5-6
TGTGCCAGCAGCAAGGGACTAGCGGGGGCCGCACCATCCACAGATACGCAGTATTTT
CASSKGLAGAAPSTDTQYF
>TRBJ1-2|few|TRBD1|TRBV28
TGTGCCAGCAGCTATTTGACAGGGCGTAATTGGTATGGCTACACCTTC
CASSYLTGRNWYGYTF
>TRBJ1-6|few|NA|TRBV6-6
TGTGCCAGCAGTCCGGGGACATTGGATAATTCACCCCTCCACTTT
CASSPGTLDNSPLHF
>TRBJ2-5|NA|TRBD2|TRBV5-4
TGTGCCAGCAGCCATCCGGGGGGCCAAGAGACCCAGTACTTC
CASSHPGGQETQYF
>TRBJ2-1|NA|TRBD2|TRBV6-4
TGTGCCAGCAGTGAGTTGGCGGGGGGGTGCGCCGTCCATGAGCAGTTCTTC
CASSELAGGCAVHEQFF
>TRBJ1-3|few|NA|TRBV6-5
TGTGCCAGCAGTTCCTCGAGCAGGGCTGGAAACACCATATATTTT
CASSSSSRAGNTIYF
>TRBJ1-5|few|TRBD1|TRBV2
TGTGCCAGCAGTGAAGGCACCGGGACAGGGGTGCGGCCCCAGCATTTT
CASSEGTGTGVRPQHF
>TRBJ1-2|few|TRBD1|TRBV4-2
TGTGCCAGCAGCTTAGTAACCAACCAGGGACAGGTGAGCGGCTACACCTTC
CASSLVTNQGQVSGYTF
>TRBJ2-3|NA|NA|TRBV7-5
TGTGCCAGAAGCTTACCGGGGGCGGCAGATACGCAGTATTTT
CARSLPGAADTQYF
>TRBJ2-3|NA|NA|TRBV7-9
TGTGCCAGCAGCTTATCTGCGGATACGCAGTATTTT
CASSLSADTQYF
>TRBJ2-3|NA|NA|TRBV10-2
TGCGCCAGCAGTGAGTCAAACAGGAGGCCCACAGATACGCAGTATTTT
CASSESNRRPTDTQYF
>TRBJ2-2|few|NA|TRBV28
TGTGCCATCCCGACGGGCACCGGGGAGCTGTTTTTT
CAIPTGTGELFF
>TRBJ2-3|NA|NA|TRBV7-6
TGTGCCAGCAGCTTAGCCGCCGCAGATACGCAGTATTTT
CASSLAAADTQYF
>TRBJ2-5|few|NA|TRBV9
TGTGCCAGCAGCGTTAAAAGCGGATGGGGGGAGACCCAGTACTTC
CASSVKSGWGETQYF
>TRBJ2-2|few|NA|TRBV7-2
TGTGCCAGCAGCTTAGAGTCTGTTTACACCGGGGAGCTGTTTTTT
CASSLESVYTGELFF